The clone carrying this T cell receptor (beta chain) was found a few times. Its antigen is unknown. These data originate in a study of response to subunit inactivated influenza vaccine. Study outcomes and limitations: Authors suggested seasonal influenza vaccinations each recruit few new T cells.

TCRdb itself ran the RT-PCR reads through MiXCR, one entry per CDR3 protein. This sample has under 550,000 distinct CDR3 sequences, with 6% to 9% found just once. This TCR was sampled from a man in his fifties or sixties who received an inactivated influenza vaccine. The material was PBMCs from blood, obtained around 25 months after vaccination.

CDR3 loop: CASSQEGYGGFYQETQYF. Written as DNA, the CDR3 is TGCGCCAGCAGCCAAGAGGGCTACGGCGGGTTCTACCAAGAGACCCAGTACTTC. The V gene is TRBV4-1, the J gene TRBJ2-5; a possible D gene is TRBD2 (5 bases). CDR3 length: 18 amino acids. V was trimmed by 0 bases and J by 0 bases, leaving 17 bases between them. CDR1 and CDR2 from the germline V gene are MGHRA and YSYEKL.